A selection of T cell receptor beta chains follows, all from one sample in a study of regulatory T cells in long-lasting Graves disease. Via MiXCR, TCRdb re-called the multiplex PCR reads, giving one row per CDR3 protein. The sample shows approximately 230,000 distinct CDR3 sequences, around 19% of them seen only once. The sample here was peripheral blood mononuclear cells (PBMCs), taken at new diagnosis, from a patient treated with antithyroid drugs. These receptor sequences come from a female donor with Graves disease. Each CDR3 is given with its conserved first and last residue. D genes are given only for firm matches. Only part of the rows carry a size: once, few, many, or a class if the clone is expanded.

v_gene,abundance,d_gene,j_gene,CDR3aa,CDR3nt
TRBV12-5,once,-,TRBJ2-7,CASGLGRDYEQYF,TGTGCTAGTGGTTTGGGACGGGATTACGAGCAGTACTTC
TRBV9,many,-,TRBJ2-2,CASSKRTGELFF,TGTGCCAGCAGCAAACGTACCGGGGAGCTGTTTTTT
TRBV25-1,-,-,TRBJ2-3,CASSTASTDTQYF,TGTGCCAGCAGTACTGCCAGCACAGATACGCAGTATTTT
TRBV27,many,-,TRBJ2-3,CASSLEVDTQYF,TGTGCCAGCAGTTTAGAAGTGGATACGCAGTATTTT
TRBV6-1,-,TRBD2,TRBJ2-3,CASRVTSGREDTQYF,TGTGCCAGCAGGGTGACTAGCGGGAGGGAGGATACGCAGTATTTT
TRBV7-2,many,-,TRBJ1-3,CASSLLGLAGNTIYF,TGTGCCAGCAGCTTATTGGGGTTAGCTGGAAACACCATATATTTT
TRBV12-3/TRBV12-4,-,TRBD1,TRBJ2-3,CASSFRTGGTDTQYF,TGTGCCAGCAGTTTCCGGACAGGGGGCACAGATACGCAGTATTTT
TRBV9,-,-,TRBJ1-4,CASSVEPYATNEKLFF,TGTGCCAGCAGCGTAGAGCCCTACGCAACTAATGAAAAACTGTTTTTT
TRBV2,many,-,TRBJ2-5,CASSERPAQETQYF,TGTGCCAGCAGTGAACGGCCAGCCCAAGAGACCCAGTACTTC
TRBV28,many,-,TRBJ1-1,CASSLGDSMNTEAFF,TGTGCCAGCAGCCTGGGCGACAGTATGAACACTGAAGCTTTCTTT
TRBV3-1,many,TRBD1,TRBJ2-1,CASIKGTAPNEQFF,TGTGCCAGCATCAAAGGGACAGCGCCAAATGAGCAGTTCTTC
TRBV7-9,many,-,TRBJ1-2,CASSWGLDGYTF,TGTGCCAGCAGCTGGGGACTCGATGGCTACACCTTC
TRBV7-9,many,-,TRBJ1-1,CASSAGAGNTEAFF,TGTGCCAGCAGCGCAGGGGCGGGAAACACTGAAGCTTTCTTT
TRBV7-9,many,-,TRBJ2-7,CASSFLGSGPYEQYF,TGTGCCAGCAGCTTTTTAGGGTCTGGTCCATACGAGCAGTACTTC
TRBV29-1,many,-,TRBJ2-7,CSVHVTSYEQYF,TGCAGCGTTCATGTGACGAGCTACGAGCAGTACTTC
TRBV6-2/TRBV6-3,many,TRBD1,TRBJ2-2,CASSYGTGGPGELFF,TGTGCCAGCAGTTACGGGACAGGGGGCCCCGGGGAGCTGTTTTTT
TRBV12-3/TRBV12-4,many,TRBD1,TRBJ1-1,CASSLLQGDSEAFF,TGTGCCAGCAGTTTATTACAGGGGGACTCTGAAGCTTTCTTT